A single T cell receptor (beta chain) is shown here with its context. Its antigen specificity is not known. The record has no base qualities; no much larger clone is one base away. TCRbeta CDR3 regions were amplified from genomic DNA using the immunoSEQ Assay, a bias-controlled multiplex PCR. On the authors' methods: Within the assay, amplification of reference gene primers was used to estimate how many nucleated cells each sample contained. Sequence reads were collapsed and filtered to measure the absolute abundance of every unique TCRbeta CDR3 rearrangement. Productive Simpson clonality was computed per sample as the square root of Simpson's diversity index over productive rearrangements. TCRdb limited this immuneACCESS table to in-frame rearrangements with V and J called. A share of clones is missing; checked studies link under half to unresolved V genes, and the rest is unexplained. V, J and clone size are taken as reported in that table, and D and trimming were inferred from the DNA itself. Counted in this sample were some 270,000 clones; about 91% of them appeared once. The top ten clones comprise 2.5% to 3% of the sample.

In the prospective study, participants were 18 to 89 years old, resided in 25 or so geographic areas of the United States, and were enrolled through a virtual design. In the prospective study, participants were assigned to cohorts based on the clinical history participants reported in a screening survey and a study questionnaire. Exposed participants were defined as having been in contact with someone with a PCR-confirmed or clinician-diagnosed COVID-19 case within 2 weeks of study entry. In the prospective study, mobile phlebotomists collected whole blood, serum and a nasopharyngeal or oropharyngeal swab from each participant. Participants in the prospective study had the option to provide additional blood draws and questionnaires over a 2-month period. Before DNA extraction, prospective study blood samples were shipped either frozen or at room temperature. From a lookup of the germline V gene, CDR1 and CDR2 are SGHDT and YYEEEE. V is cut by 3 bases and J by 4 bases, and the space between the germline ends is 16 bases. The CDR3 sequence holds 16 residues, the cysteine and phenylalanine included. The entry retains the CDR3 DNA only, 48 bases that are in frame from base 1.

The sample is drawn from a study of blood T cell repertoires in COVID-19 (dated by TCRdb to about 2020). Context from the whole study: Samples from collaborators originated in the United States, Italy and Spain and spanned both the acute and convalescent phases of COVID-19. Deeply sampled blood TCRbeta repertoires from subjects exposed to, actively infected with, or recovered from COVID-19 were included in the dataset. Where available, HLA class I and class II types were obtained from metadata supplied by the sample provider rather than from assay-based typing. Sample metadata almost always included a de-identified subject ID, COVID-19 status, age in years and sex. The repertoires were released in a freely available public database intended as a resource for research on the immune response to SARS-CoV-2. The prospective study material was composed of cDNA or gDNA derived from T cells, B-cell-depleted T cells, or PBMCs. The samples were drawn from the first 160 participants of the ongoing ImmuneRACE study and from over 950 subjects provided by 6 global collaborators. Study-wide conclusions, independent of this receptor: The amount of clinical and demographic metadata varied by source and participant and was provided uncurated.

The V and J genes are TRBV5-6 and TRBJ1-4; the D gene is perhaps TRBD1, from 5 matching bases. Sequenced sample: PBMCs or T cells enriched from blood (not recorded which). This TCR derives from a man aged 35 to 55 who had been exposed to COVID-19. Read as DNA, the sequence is TGTGCCAGCAGCTCATCGCTCAGGGATATTAATGAAAAACTGTTTTTT. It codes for CASSSSLRDINEKLFF.